This T cell receptor beta chain was profiled in a study of T cell responses to AZD1222 COVID-19 vaccine (dated by TCRdb to about 2021). Some background on the complete study: A total of 230 to 250 trial participants underwent TCR sequencing, of whom 200 to 220 had received two doses of AZD1222 and about 25 had received two doses of the MenACWY control vaccine. Trial participants were enrolled into age subgroups of 18-55, 56-69 and 70-plus years, which contained about 150, 27 and 61 TCR-sequenced participants, respectively. Study-wide findings and limitations: Reportedly, almost half of the unique spike-specific TCRs recognized epitopes lying outside the regions that are mutated in the B.1.351 and B.1.1.7 variants. Participants were mostly white British and included more females than males, and it was suggested by the authors that clonal diversity may have been underestimated. CD4 TCRs associated with the vaccine covered the entire spike protein, and the dominant responses were in regions 160-218 and 743-854. A significant rise in spike-specific TCR breadth and depth was observed after two AZD1222 doses relative to day 0 and relative to MenACWY recipients. The 56-69-year group was small, and its depth increase did not reach significance, likely because of low power. No day 14 peak-response samples were available, so repertoires were characterized only after the peak T cell response. Conclusions about previously exposed vaccinees are limited, since just five or six AZD1222 recipients were seropositive for SARS-CoV-2 at baseline.

The CDR3 regions of human TCRbeta chains were subjected to immunosequencing. The paper's processing steps were these. TCRs in the repertoires were compared against a reference library of SARS-CoV-2-specific TCRs that had been generated with the MIRA antigen-specificity platform. Breadth was defined as the fraction of unique TCRs that were SARS-CoV-2-associated, and depth was defined as the fraction of total T cells that were SARS-CoV-2-associated. Each spike-specific TCR was assigned to its reactive spike region and to a CD4 or CD8 class using the MIRA data. Log10-transformed breadth and depth values were compared by one-way ANOVA with Sidak's multiple comparisons tests. This immuneACCESS table, as held by TCRdb, lists in-frame sequences with V and J called but not all clones. Of the missing ones, under half trace to an unresolved V gene in checked studies; the others have no known cause. The V and J calls and the clone size are those of that table, but D and trimming were determined from the DNA. This sample holds under 120,000 clones; about 90% were observed only once. The ten largest clones add up to 2% to 2.5% of the sample.

Read against the paper, the sample's time point label means: about 28 days (+/-7) after the second vaccine dose. Because spike-specific TCR depth and breadth did not differ between the two schedules, AZD1222 recipients who got a second dose at roughly 4 weeks were pooled with those who got a second dose at roughly 12 weeks. Samples from vaccinated people were obtained from the UK trials COV001 and COV002, which included a single-blind randomized controlled phase 2/3 trial of AZD1222 (ChAdOx1 nCoV-19) in healthy adults. Trial participant PBMC samples were collected at day 0 and day 28 after the second dose for TCRbeta chain sequencing. Per the germline V gene, SGHRS is the CDR1 and YFSETQ is the CDR2. The CDR3 spans 15 residues, from the cysteine through the phenylalanine. Of the read, only the CDR3 DNA is kept; its 45 bases are in frame from base 1. V is cut by 0 bases and J by 4 bases, and the space between the germline ends is 12 bases.

Details on this clone: The target of this receptor is not known. Base qualities are not recorded, but no much larger clone differs from it by a single base.

The TCR was taken from an adult who received the AZD1222 COVID-19 vaccine. The V and J genes are TRBV5-1 and TRBJ2-3, with the D gene not confidently named. This specimen consisted of peripheral blood, obtained 28 days after the second AZD1222 dose. The DNA sequence is given as TGCGCCAGCAGCTTGGGACTCGCTCGCGCAGATACGCAGTATTTT. It specifies CASSLGLARADTQYF. Reference TRBV5-1 and TRBJ2-3 proteins supply the regions before and after the CDR3; the full variable domain is: KAGVTQTPRYLIKTRGQQVTLSCSPISGHRSVSWYQQTPGQGLQFLFEYFSETQRNKGNFPGRFSGRQFSNSRSEMNVSTLELGDSALYLCASSLGLARADTQYFGPGTRLTVL.